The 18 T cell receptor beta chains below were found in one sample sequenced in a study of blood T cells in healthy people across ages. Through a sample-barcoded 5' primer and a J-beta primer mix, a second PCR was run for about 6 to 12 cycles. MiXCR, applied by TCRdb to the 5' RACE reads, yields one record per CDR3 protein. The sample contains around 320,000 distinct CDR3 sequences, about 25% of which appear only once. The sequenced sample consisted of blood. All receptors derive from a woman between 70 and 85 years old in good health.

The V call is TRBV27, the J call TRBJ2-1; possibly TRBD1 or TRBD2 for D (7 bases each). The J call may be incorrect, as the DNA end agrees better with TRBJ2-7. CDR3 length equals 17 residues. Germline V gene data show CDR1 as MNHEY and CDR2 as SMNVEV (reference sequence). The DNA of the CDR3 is TGTGCCAGCAGTTTAAGAGAGACAGGGCGACTAGCTCGCGAGCAGTACTTC. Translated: CASSLRETGRLAREQYF.

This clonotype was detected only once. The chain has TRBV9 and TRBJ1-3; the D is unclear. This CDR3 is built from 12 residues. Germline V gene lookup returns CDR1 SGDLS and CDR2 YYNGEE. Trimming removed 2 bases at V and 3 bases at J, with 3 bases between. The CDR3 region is CASSVSGNTIYF. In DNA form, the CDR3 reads TGTGCCAGCAGCGTGAGTGGAAACACCATATATTTT.

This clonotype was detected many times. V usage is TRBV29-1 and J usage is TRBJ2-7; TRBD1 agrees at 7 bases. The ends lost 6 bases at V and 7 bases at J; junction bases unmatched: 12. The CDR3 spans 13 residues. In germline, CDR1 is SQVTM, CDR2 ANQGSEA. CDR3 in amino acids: CSVATGAPWEQYF. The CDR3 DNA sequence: TGCAGCGTCGCTACAGGGGCTCCGTGGGAGCAGTACTTC.

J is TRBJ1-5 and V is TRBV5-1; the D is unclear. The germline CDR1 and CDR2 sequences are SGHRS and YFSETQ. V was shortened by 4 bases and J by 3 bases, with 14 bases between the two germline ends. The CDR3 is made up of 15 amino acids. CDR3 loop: CASSPLSGNNQPQHF. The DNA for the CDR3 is TGCGCCAGCAGCCCCCTTTCGGGAAACAATCAGCCCCAGCATTTT.

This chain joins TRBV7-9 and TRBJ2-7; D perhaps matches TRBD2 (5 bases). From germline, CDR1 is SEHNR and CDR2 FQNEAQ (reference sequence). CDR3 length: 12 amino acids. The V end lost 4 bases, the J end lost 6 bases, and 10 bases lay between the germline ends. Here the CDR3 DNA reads TGTGCCAGCAGCTCCCCCGGAGGCGAGCAGTACTTC. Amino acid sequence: CASSSPGGEQYF.

The DNA of the CDR3 is TGTGCCAGCAATTTCCTAGCGGGAGCGGGAGAGACCCAGTACTTC. It is translated as CASNFLAGAGETQYF. The rearrangement uses TRBV6-2 or TRBV6-3 and TRBJ2-5; 10 bases match TRBD2. J gave up 4 bases and V 7 bases, and 9 bases lay outside the gene matches. Germline CDR1 and CDR2: MNHEY and SVGEGT. The CDR3 length is 15 residues.

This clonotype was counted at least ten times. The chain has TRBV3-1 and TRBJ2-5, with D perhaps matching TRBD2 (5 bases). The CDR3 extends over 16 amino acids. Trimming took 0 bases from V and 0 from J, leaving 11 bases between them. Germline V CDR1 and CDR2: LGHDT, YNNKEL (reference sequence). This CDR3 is CASSQDLGKYQETQYF. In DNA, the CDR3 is TGTGCCAGCAGCCAAGATCTCGGGAAGTACCAAGAGACCCAGTACTTC.

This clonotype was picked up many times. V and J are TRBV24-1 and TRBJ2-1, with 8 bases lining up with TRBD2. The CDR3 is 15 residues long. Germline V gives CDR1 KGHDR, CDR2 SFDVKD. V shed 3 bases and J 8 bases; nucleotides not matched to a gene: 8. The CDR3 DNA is TGTGCCACCAGTGATAGGGCGGGAGGTACTGATGAGCAGTTCTTC. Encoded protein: CATSDRAGGTDEQFF.

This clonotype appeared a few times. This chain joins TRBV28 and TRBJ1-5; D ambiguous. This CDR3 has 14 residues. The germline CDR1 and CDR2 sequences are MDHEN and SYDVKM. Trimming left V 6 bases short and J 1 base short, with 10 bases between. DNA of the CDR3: TGTGCCAGCAGGTTAGGACGCAGCAATCAGCCCCAGCATTTT. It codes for CASRLGRSNQPQHF.

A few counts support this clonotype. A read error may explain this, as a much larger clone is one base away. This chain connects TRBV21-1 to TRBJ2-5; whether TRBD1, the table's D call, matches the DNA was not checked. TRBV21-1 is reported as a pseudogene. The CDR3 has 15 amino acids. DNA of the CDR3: TGTGCCAGCAGCGGAAGGACAGGGACCAAGAGTGAGCAGTACTTC. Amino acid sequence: CASSGRTGTKSEQYF.

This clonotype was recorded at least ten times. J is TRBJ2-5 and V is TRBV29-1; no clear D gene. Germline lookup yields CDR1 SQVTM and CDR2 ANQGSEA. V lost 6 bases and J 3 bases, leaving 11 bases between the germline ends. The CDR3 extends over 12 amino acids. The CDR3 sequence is CSVDDWEETQYF. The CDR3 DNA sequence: TGCAGCGTCGACGACTGGGAAGAGACCCAGTACTTC.

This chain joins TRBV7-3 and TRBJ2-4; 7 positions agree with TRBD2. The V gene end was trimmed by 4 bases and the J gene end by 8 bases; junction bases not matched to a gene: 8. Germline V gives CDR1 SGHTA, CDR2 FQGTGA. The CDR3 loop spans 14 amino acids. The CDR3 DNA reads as TGTGCCAGCAGCTCCGAAGGCCGGGGGGACATTCAGTACTTC. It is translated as CASSSEGRGDIQYF.

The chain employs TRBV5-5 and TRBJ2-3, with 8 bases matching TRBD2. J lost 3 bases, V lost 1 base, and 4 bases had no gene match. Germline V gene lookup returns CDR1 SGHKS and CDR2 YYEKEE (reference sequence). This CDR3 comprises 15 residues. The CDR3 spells CASSLSGSRTDTQYF. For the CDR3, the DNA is TGTGCCAGCAGCTTGAGCGGGAGTCGGACAGATACGCAGTATTTT.

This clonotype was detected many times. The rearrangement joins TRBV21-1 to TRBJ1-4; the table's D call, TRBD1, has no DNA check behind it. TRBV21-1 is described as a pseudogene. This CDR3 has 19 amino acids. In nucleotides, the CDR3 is TGTGCCAGCAGCAAAGGAAAAGGACAGACCGCTGCAACTAATGAAAAACTGTTTTTT. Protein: CASSKGKGQTAATNEKLFF.

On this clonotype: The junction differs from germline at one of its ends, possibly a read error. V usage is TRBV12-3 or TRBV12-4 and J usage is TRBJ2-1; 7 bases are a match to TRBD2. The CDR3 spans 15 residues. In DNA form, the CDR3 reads TGTGTCAGCAGTCTATCGGGGGGAACGTACCTTGAGCAGTTCTTC. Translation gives CVSSLSGGTYLEQFF.

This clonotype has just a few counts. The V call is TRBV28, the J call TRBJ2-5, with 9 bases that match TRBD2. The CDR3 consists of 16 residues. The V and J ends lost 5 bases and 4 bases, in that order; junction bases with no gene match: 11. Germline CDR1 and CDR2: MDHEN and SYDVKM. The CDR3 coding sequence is TGTGCCAGCAGTCTCGCGACTAGCGGAGGGGCAGAGACCCAGTACTTC. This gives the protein CASSLATSGGAETQYF.

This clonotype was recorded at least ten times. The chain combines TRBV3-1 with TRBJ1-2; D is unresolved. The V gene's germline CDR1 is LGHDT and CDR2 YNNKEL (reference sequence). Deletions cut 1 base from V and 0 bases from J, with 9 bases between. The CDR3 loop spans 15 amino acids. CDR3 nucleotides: TGTGCCAGCAGCCAAGGCGGGGTGACTAACTATGGCTACACCTTC. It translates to CASSQGGVTNYGYTF.

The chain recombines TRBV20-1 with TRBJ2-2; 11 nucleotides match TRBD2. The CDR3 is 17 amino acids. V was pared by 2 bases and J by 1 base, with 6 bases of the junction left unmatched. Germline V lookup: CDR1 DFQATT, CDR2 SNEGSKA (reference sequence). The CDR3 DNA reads TGCAGTGCTAGAATACGGGGACTAGCGGTGAACACCGGGGAGCTGTTTTTT. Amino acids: CSARIRGLAVNTGELFF.